Below are 29 T cell receptor beta chains sequenced from a single sample in a study of blood T cells in healthy people across ages. Alongside a J-beta primer mix, a sample-barcoded 5' primer served in a second PCR lasting about 7 to 11 cycles. TCRdb re-analysed the 5' RACE reads in MiXCR, keeping a single row per CDR3 protein. Of roughly 1.5 million distinct CDR3 sequences in the sample, approximately 43% were seen once. Material for sequencing was blood. The receptors stem from a woman in her late teens or twenties in good health.

This clonotype occurred a few times. This chain connects TRBV9 to TRBJ2-5; 7 nucleotides agree with TRBD2. This CDR3 is 14 amino acids long. The germline V gene has CDR1 SGDLS and CDR2 YYNGEE. V shed 4 bases and J 3 bases; nucleotides not matched to a gene: 6. Written as DNA, the CDR3 is TGTGCCAGCAGCACAACTAGCGAGAAAGAGACCCAGTACTTC. As protein: CASSTTSEKETQYF.

This clonotype turned up a few times. V usage is TRBV2 and J usage is TRBJ1-1; D is ambiguous. Germline CDR1 is SNHLY and CDR2 is FYNNEI. The CDR3 is 13 residues long. V shed 6 bases and J shed 3 bases, with 11 bases lying between them. CDR3 coding DNA: TGTGCCAGCAGGGAACAGAGATACACTGAAGCTTTCTTT. As protein: CASREQRYTEAFF.

The chain carries TRBV18 and TRBJ2-1; TRBD1 aligns across 8 bases. The CDR3 is made up of 16 amino acids. V gave up 2 bases and J gave up 10 bases; unmatched junction bases: 13. Germline-derived CDR1 and CDR2 are KGHSH and LQKENI. CDR3 in DNA: TGTGCCAGCTCACCATTACCCGGACAGGGCACCTTCGAGCAGTTCTTC. Protein sequence: CASSPLPGQGTFEQFF.

The chain employs TRBV3-1 and TRBJ1-1; 11 bases line up with TRBD1. Germline CDR1 is LGHDT and CDR2 is YNNKEL (reference sequence). This CDR3 has 16 residues. The ends lost 4 bases at V and 1 base at J; junction bases unmatched: 5. The CDR3 region is CASSLGTGGPNTEAFF. The CDR3 nucleotides are TGTGCCAGCAGCCTTGGGACAGGGGGTCCGAACACTGAAGCTTTCTTT. Filled out from reference TRBV3-1 and TRBJ1-1, the complete variable domain reads DTAVSQTPKYLVTQMGNDKSIKCEQNLGHDTMYWYKQDSKKFLKIMFSYNNKELIINETVPNRFSPKSPDKAHLNLHINSLELGDSAVYFCASSLGTGGPNTEAFFGQGTRLTVV.

This chain joins TRBV25-1 and TRBJ1-4; TRBD1 is a possible D gene (5 bases). Germline-derived CDR1 and CDR2 are MGHDK and SYGVNS. V was shortened by 8 bases and J by 4 bases, with 17 bases between the two germline ends. CDR3 length: 15 residues. CDR3 in DNA: TGTGCCAGCCTCCTAACAGCGGGGGGTAATGAAAAACTGTTTTTT. Translation: CASLLTAGGNEKLFF.

The chain employs TRBV5-6 and TRBJ2-1, with 8 bases matching TRBD1. CDR1 and CDR2 from the germline V gene are SGHDT and YYEEEE. V lost 2 bases, J lost 8 bases, and 3 bases stayed unmatched. The CDR3 totals 13 residues. In nucleotides, the CDR3 is TGTGCCAGCAGCTTTCTACAGGGGGATGAGCAGTTCTTC. It specifies CASSFLQGDEQFF.

This clonotype was seen more than once but under ten times. The genes are TRBV11-3 and TRBJ1-2; no definite D call. The germline CDR1 and CDR2 sequences are SGHNT and YENEEA. With 0 bases removed from V and 4 bases from J, the gap between germline ends came to 12 bases. The length of the CDR3 is 15 residues. Here the CDR3 reads CASSLEGLSSYGYTF. Written as DNA, the CDR3 is TGTGCCAGCAGCTTAGAGGGGTTAAGTAGCTATGGCTACACCTTC.

This rearrangement joins TRBV18 to TRBJ1-2; 8 nucleotides match TRBD1. V was clipped by 1 base and J by 7 bases; unmatched bases: 5. The CDR3 covers 14 residues. In germline, CDR1 is KGHSH, CDR2 LQKENI. The CDR3 reads CASSPRGQGAGYTF. In DNA, the CDR3 is TGTGCCAGCTCACCACGAGGACAGGGTGCTGGCTACACCTTC.

This clonotype was seen more than once but under ten times. The chain employs TRBV7-2 and TRBJ2-5; D remains unclear. V lost 5 bases and J lost 11, with 21 bases in between. The germline V gene encodes CDR1 SGHTA and CDR2 FQGNSA. The CDR3 loop spans 14 amino acids. This CDR3 reads CASSLRQTYNEQYF. The CDR3 region has the DNA TGTGCCAGCAGCCTACGACAAACCTACAATGAGCAGTACTTC.

The V gene is TRBV7-6, the J gene TRBJ1-1, with 7 bases matching TRBD1. This CDR3 spans 15 amino acids. From germline, CDR1 is SGHVS and CDR2 FNYEAQ. The J segment lost 5 bases and the V segment lost 5 bases, leaving 11 bases of the junction unmatched. The chain's CDR3 is CASSPGTAGTTEAFF. CDR3 nucleotide sequence: TGTGCCAGCAGCCCCGGGACAGCTGGGACGACTGAAGCTTTCTTT.

This clonotype was found once. The V and J genes are TRBV7-9 and TRBJ2-1; tentative D call: TRBD2 (5 bases). V was trimmed by 7 bases and J by 0 bases, leaving 10 bases between them. CDR1 SEHNR and CDR2 FQNEAQ come from the germline V gene (reference sequence). The CDR3 is 14 residues long. The chain's CDR3 is CASIATSSYNEQFF. The CDR3 nucleotides are TGTGCCAGCATAGCTACTAGCTCCTACAATGAGCAGTTCTTC.

The chain is built from TRBV7-9 and TRBJ1-6, with unresolved D. Germline CDR1 reads SEHNR; CDR2 reads FQNEAQ (reference sequence). Trimming shortened V by 5 bases and J by 8 bases, and 16 bases separated the two germline ends. The CDR3 is 15 amino acids. Here the CDR3 reads CASSAAGGPYSPLHF. CDR3 DNA sequence: TGTGCCAGCAGCGCCGCGGGAGGCCCCTATTCACCCCTCCACTTT.

This clonotype was counted between two and nine times. The J gene is TRBJ2-1, the V gene TRBV24-1; perhaps D is TRBD1 or TRBD2 (5 bases each). Germline loops: CDR1 KGHDR, CDR2 SFDVKD. V shed 10 bases and J shed 0 bases, with 12 bases lying between them. The CDR3 runs to 14 residues. Written as DNA, the CDR3 is TGTGCCACATCTCCAGGGAGCTCCTACAATGAGCAGTTCTTC. This gives the protein CATSPGSSYNEQFF.

The V gene is TRBV20-1, the J gene TRBJ2-1; D remains ambiguous. The J call is doubtful: the DNA matches TRBJ2-7 better. Germline V gene data show CDR1 as DFQATT and CDR2 as SNEGSKA (reference sequence). The CDR3 covers 15 residues. CDR3 DNA sequence: TGCAGTGCTACGTCTTTGATTGGCGGATACAATGAGCAGTACTTC. Its protein is CSATSLIGGYNEQYF.

This clonotype has a handful of counts. V is TRBV20-1 and J is TRBJ1-1, with D unresolved. Germline CDR1 is DFQATT and CDR2 is SNEGSKA (reference sequence). The CDR3 sequence is 11 residues long. CDR3 DNA sequence: TGCTGCCTCACTTTGAACACTGAAGCTTTCTTT. Protein: CCLTLNTEAFF.

This clonotype was seen only a few times. The chain combines TRBV6-6 with TRBJ2-1, with D possibly TRBD1 on 6 matching bases. Near its end, the DNA agrees better with TRBJ2-7, so the J call may be wrong. CDR1 and CDR2 from the germline V gene are MNHNY and SVGAGI (reference sequence). The CDR3 consists of 15 residues. CDR3 coding DNA: TGTGCCAGCAGGATGGACAGTGGGTCCTACAATGAGCAGTACTTC. Its protein product is CASRMDSGSYNEQYF.

This sequence joins TRBV3-1 and TRBJ1-2; the D is unclear. There are 14 residues in the CDR3. CDR1 and CDR2 (germline): LGHDT, YNNKEL (reference sequence). V dropped 0 bases and J dropped 8 bases, with 13 bases sitting between them. CDR3 residues: CASSQDRPGSGYTF. The CDR3 DNA follows: TGTGCCAGCAGCCAAGATCGGCCCGGGAGCGGCTACACCTTC.

V is TRBV20-1 and J is TRBJ1-6, with 9 bases aligning to TRBD1. V shed 0 bases and J 6 bases; nucleotides not matched to a gene: 3. There are 15 residues in the CDR3. Looked up from germline, CDR1 is DFQATT and CDR2 is SNEGSKA (reference sequence). The chain's CDR3 is CSARDGTGSNSPLHF. In nucleotides, the CDR3 is TGCAGTGCTAGAGATGGGACAGGGAGTAATTCACCCCTCCACTTT.

This chain links TRBV9 with TRBJ2-7; D might be TRBD2 (6 bases). V was clipped by 3 bases and J by 2 bases, with 15 bases between them. This CDR3 comprises 15 residues. The germline V gene has CDR1 SGDLS and CDR2 YYNGEE. The CDR3 nucleotides read TGTGCCAGCAGCGGATTGGCGGGGCCAGCCTACGAGCAGTACTTC. This sequence encodes CASSGLAGPAYEQYF. The complete variable domain, with remaining parts taken from reference TRBV9 and TRBJ2-7, reads DSGVTQTPKHLITATGQRVTLRCSPRSGDLSVYWYQQSLDQGLQFLIQYYNGEERAKGNILERFSAQQFPDLHSELNLSSLELGDSALYFCASSGLAGPAYEQYFGPGTRLTVT.

The gene calls are TRBV12-3 or TRBV12-4 and TRBJ2-7; the D call may be TRBD1 or TRBD2 (6 bases each). The J call may be wrong; the DNA end is better matched by TRBJ2-5. The CDR3 runs 14 residues. The CDR3, as DNA: TGTGCCACAGGGGTCCGTGGGGGGATGGAGACCCAGTACTTC. Protein sequence: CATGVRGGMETQYF.

The J gene is TRBJ2-1, the V gene TRBV20-1; D is ambiguous. There are 14 residues in the CDR3. The germline V gene encodes CDR1 DFQATT and CDR2 SNEGSKA (reference sequence). Trimming removed 5 bases from V and 1 base from J, with 12 bases in between. CDR3 sequence (DNA): TGCAGTGCTCAGGCGGTAGCTTCCTACAATGAGCAGTTCTTC. This gives the protein CSAQAVASYNEQFF.

This chain links TRBV7-3 with TRBJ2-1; 9 bases align to TRBD2. Trimming at V came to 1 base and at J to 5 bases, leaving 6 bases not matched to a gene. Germline values: CDR1 SGHTA, CDR2 FQGTGA. This CDR3 region has 16 residues. The CDR3 bases are TGTGCCAGCAGCTTAAGGGAAGCGGGAGGTCACAATGAGCAGTTCTTC. Protein: CASSLREAGGHNEQFF.

The chain combines TRBV2 with TRBJ2-1, with a possible D match to TRBD1 (6 bases). CDR3 length equals 16 residues. Trimming removed 4 bases from V and 0 bases from J, with 13 bases in between. The V gene's germline CDR1 is SNHLY and CDR2 FYNNEI. In nucleotides, the CDR3 is TGTGCCAGCAGTGCCGGACAGAGAAGCTCCTACAATGAGCAGTTCTTC. This codes for CASSAGQRSSYNEQFF.

This clonotype has only a few counts. The V call is TRBV12-3 or TRBV12-4, the J call TRBJ2-1; the match to TRBD2 covers 10 bases. Unmatched junction bases numbered 8, after V lost 6 bases and J lost 9 bases. This CDR3 region has 14 residues. The CDR3 DNA is TGTGCCAGCAGCCACGGGTTAGCGGGGGGTGAGCAGTTCTTC. Translated: CASSHGLAGGEQFF.

The V call is TRBV12-3 or TRBV12-4, the J call TRBJ1-2; D possibly corresponds to TRBD1 (5 bases). Trimming took 6 bases from V and 6 from J, leaving 20 bases between them. The CDR3 has 15 amino acids. The CDR3 sequence: CASSFGTQSNDGYTF. The DNA for the CDR3 is TGTGCCAGCAGCTTCGGGACTCAATCGAACGATGGCTACACCTTC.

This clonotype was detected only a few times. The V call is TRBV30, the J call TRBJ1-5; the match to TRBD1 covers 7 bases. V lost 0 bases, J lost 3 bases, and 5 bases stayed unmatched. The CDR3 length is 15 residues. Germline lookup yields CDR1 GTSNPN and CDR2 SVGIG (reference sequence). CDR3 sequence (DNA): TGTGCCTGGAGTGTAAACAGGGGACTCAATCAGCCCCAGCATTTT. Translating it yields CAWSVNRGLNQPQHF. Using reference TRBV30 and TRBJ1-5 for the parts outside the CDR3, the full variable domain is SQTIHQWPATLVQPVGSPLSLECTVEGTSNPNLYWYRQAAGRGLQLLFYSVGIGQISSEVPQNLSASRPQDRQFILSSKKLLLSDSGFYLCAWSVNRGLNQPQHFGDGTRLSIL.

The V and J genes are TRBV4-3 and TRBJ1-5; possible D gene TRBD1, 5 bases. V was pared by 1 base and J by 0 bases, with 10 bases between. The CDR3 extends over 16 amino acids. Germline assignment: CDR1 LGHNA and CDR2 YSLEER. The CDR3 bases are TGCGCCAGCAGCCAAGTGGGGGGGGATAGCAATCAGCCCCAGCATTTT. This encodes CASSQVGGDSNQPQHF.

The chain employs TRBV20-1 and TRBJ2-5, with 7 bases identical to TRBD1. V gave up 6 bases and J gave up 5 bases; unmatched junction bases: 9. Germline CDR1 and CDR2: DFQATT and SNEGSKA (reference sequence). This CDR3 has 13 residues. CDR3 protein: CSAIAGGVETQYF. The CDR3, as DNA: TGCAGTGCCATAGCAGGGGGAGTGGAGACCCAGTACTTC.

The V and J genes are TRBV10-3 and TRBJ2-1; TRBD2 matches 11 bases. Trimming removed 4 bases from V and 7 bases from J; junction bases left unmatched: 6. The germline gives CDR1 ENHRY, CDR2 SYGVKD. The CDR3 has 15 residues. CDR3 loop: CAISANSGGANEQFF. DNA for the CDR3: TGTGCCATCAGTGCCAATAGCGGGGGGGCGAATGAGCAGTTCTTC.